This paragraph covers one T cell receptor (beta chain) sequence. The source of the sample is a study of blood T cell repertoires in COVID-19. Study summary: COVID-19 samples from acute and convalescent phases originated in the United States, Italy and Spain. The analysed material was cDNA or gDNA that came from T cells, B-cell-depleted T cells, or PBMCs.

CDR1 and CDR2 from the germline V gene are LGHNT and FRNRAP. This CDR3 comprises 13 residues. Trimming removed 7 bases from V and 6 bases from J, with 15 bases in between. Per the original methods: The authors estimated nucleated cell counts from reference gene primer amplification. Some clones are missing from TCRdb's copy, which holds only in-frame ones; the method was immunoSEQ multiplex PCR. The V and J calls and the clone size are those of that table, but D and trimming were determined from the DNA. The table has 250,000 to 350,000 clones, 70% to 90% seen once. The chain joins TRBV12-5 to TRBJ1-1; TRBD1 is a possible D gene (6 bases). The receptor comes from a woman in her fifties or sixties with acute or convalescent COVID-19. Sequencing used peripheral blood. The CDR3 bases are TGTGCTAGTGCCTCAACAGGGATCCCTGAAGCTTTCTTT. It translates to CASASTGIPEAFF.